These 9 T cell receptor beta chains were all obtained from the same sample, sequenced in a study of human thymus T cells. Resections from corrective heart surgery provided thymus tissue. Profiling relied on immunoSEQ multiplex PCR, and the TCRdb table lists in-frame clones only, not all of them. The sample lists tens of thousands of clones; around 95% were seen once. The source material was thymus tissue. These receptors originate from a girl less than two years old with a congenital heart defect but otherwise immunologically healthy.

This clone appeared once. This chain links TRBV27 with TRBJ2-1; possibly TRBD2 for D (6 bases). The CDR3 runs to 15 residues. V gave up 5 bases and J gave up 6 bases, with 17 bases separating them. Germline V gene lookup returns CDR1 MNHEY and CDR2 SMNVEV (reference sequence). The CDR3 here is CASSPILATANEQFF. Here the CDR3 DNA reads TGTGCCAGCAGTCCCATTCTAGCGACGGCCAATGAGCAGTTCTTC.

The chain combines TRBV7-8 with TRBJ2-4; tentatively, D is TRBD1 or TRBD2 (5 bases each). Germline lookup yields CDR1 SGHVS and CDR2 FQNEAQ. The ends were cut back, 0 bases at V and 6 bases at J, with 12 bases in the middle. The CDR3 is 15 residues long. CDR3 sequence (DNA): TGTGCCAGCAGCTTAGCGGGACCCCTCGGAAACATTCAGTACTTC. Protein: CASSLAGPLGNIQYF.

This rearrangement joins TRBV2 to TRBJ1-1; 12 nucleotides agree with TRBD1. CDR1 and CDR2 from the germline V gene are SNHLY and FYNNEI. This CDR3 region has 15 residues. The CDR3 sequence is CGPQGDGTGGGGAFF. The CDR3 DNA is TGTGGCCCCCAGGGAGATGGGACAGGGGGCGGAGGAGCTTTCTTT.

The chain employs TRBV11-2 and TRBJ2-1; 8 bases agree with TRBD1. CDR1 is SGHAT, CDR2 FQNNGV, per germline. CDR3 size: 16 residues. With V trimmed by 6 bases and J by 1 base, 8 bases remained unmatched. CDR3 nucleotide sequence: TGTGCCAGCAGGCCAGGGGGCGTTACTTCCTACAATGAGCAGTTCTTC. Translating gives CASRPGGVTSYNEQFF.

This clone has just one count. This sequence joins TRBV6-5 and TRBJ2-7, with a possible D match to TRBD1 (5 bases). The germline V gene has CDR1 MNHEY and CDR2 SVGAGI. Trimming took off 6 bases at V and 0 bases at J, with 15 bases between the two ends. This CDR3 region has 15 residues. CDR3 in DNA: TGTGCCAGCAGCCTTAGGGAAGGGGACTCCTACGAGCAGTACTTC. Translated: CASSLREGDSYEQYF.

CDR3 sequence: CASSLAAERSREQYF. The DNA of the CDR3 is TGTGCCAGCAGCTTAGCGGCGGAGCGGTCGAGGGAGCAGTACTTC. The chain carries TRBV7-2 and TRBJ2-7; D is possibly TRBD2 (5 bases). The germline CDR1 and CDR2 sequences are SGHTA and FQGNSA. This CDR3 region has 15 residues. V lost 0 bases and J lost 7, with 16 bases in between.

This chain uses TRBV5-4 with TRBJ2-5; TRBD2 matches at 11 bases. V lost 3 bases and J lost 2; bases outside the gene matches: 6. The V gene's germline CDR1 is SGHNT and CDR2 YYREEE (reference sequence). The CDR3 contains 16 residues. The DNA of the CDR3 is TGTGCCAGCAGCTCACCGGGACTAGCGGTTCAAGAGACCCAGTACTTC. Encoded protein: CASSSPGLAVQETQYF.

V gene TRBV7-9 combines with J gene TRBJ2-7, with TRBD2 matching over 7 bases. V shed 5 bases and J 2 bases; nucleotides not matched to a gene: 12. This CDR3 is built from 16 residues. CDR1 SEHNR and CDR2 FQNEAQ come from the germline V gene (reference sequence). CDR3 nucleotide sequence: TGTGCCAGCAGCCGTGAAGGAGCGGGGCGAACCTACGAGCAGTACTTC. This gives the protein CASSREGAGRTYEQYF.

V usage is TRBV5-1 and J usage is TRBJ2-2, with a possible D match to TRBD2 (5 bases). CDR3 size: 14 residues. Germline assignment: CDR1 SGHRS and CDR2 YFSETQ. Deletions cut 4 bases from V and 1 base from J, with 8 bases between. The DNA of the CDR3 is TGCGCCAGCAGCGCGGGTGGGAACACCGGGGAGCTGTTTTTT. Amino acids: CASSAGGNTGELFF.